Listed below are T cell receptor beta chains from one sample, sequenced in a study of neurological immune-mediated disorders. TCRdb re-derived calls from the 5' RACE reads in MiXCR, one entry per CDR3 protein. The sample includes some 48,000 distinct CDR3 sequences, over 10% of them seen just once. Sequencing was carried out using PBMCs. All receptors derive from a male donor with HTLV-1-associated myelopathy (HAM/TSP). The CDR3 runs from the conserved cysteine through the conserved F or W. D genes are given only for firm matches. The size of a clone is reported for some rows only, either as once, few or many, or as a class for expanded clones.

few,TRBV7-9,-,TRBJ1-2,CASRPVVYTF,TGTGCCAGCCGACCGGTTGTCTACACCTTC
many,TRBV29-1,TRBD1,TRBJ1-2,CSVATGQGLSDGYTF,TGCAGCGTCGCCACGGGACAGGGACTTAGTGATGGCTACACCTTC
many,TRBV5-1,TRBD1,TRBJ2-7,CASSQNTGTGDAEQYF,TGCGCCAGCAGTCAAAATACCGGGACAGGGGATGCGGAACAGTACTTC
-,TRBV18,TRBD1,TRBJ2-6,CASSPGTGFSGANVLTF,TGTGCCAGCTCACCTGGGACAGGTTTCTCTGGGGCCAACGTCCTGACTTTC
many,TRBV5-1,-,TRBJ1-1,CASSLAPGAMNTEAFF,TGCGCCAGCAGCTTGGCCCCCGGGGCCATGAACACTGAAGCTTTCTTT
medium-sized,TRBV3-1,TRBD1,TRBJ1-2,CASSQAGGYGYTF,TGTGCCAGCAGCCAAGCAGGGGGCTATGGCTACACCTTC
few,TRBV7-2,-,TRBJ2-3,CASSLTGDTQYF,TGTGCCAGCAGTTTAACAGGGGATACGCAGTATTTT
many,TRBV20-1,TRBD1,TRBJ1-2,CSAATRTGPGGYTF,TGCAGTGCCGCAACCCGGACAGGGCCGGGGGGCTACACCTTC
many,TRBV20-1,-,TRBJ2-5,CSARDWGYETQYF,TGCAGTGCTAGAGATTGGGGGTACGAGACCCAGTACTTC
many,TRBV5-1,-,TRBJ2-1,CASGATYNEQFF,TGCGCCAGCGGGGCCACCTACAATGAGCAGTTCTTC
many,TRBV10-3,-,TRBJ2-1,CAISESSGGVYNEQFF,TGTGCCATCAGTGAGTCCTCGGGGGGCGTATACAATGAGCAGTTCTTC
many,TRBV4-3,-,TRBJ1-5,CASSQDTGFQPQHF,TGCGCCAGCAGCCAAGATACAGGGTTCCAGCCCCAGCATTTT
many,TRBV29-1,-,TRBJ1-3,CSGTLGNTIYF,TGCAGCGGGACCTTAGGAAACACCATATATTTT
many,TRBV5-1,-,TRBJ1-5,CASSLGVNSNQPQHF,TGCGCCAGCAGCTTAGGGGTTAATAGCAATCAGCCCCAGCATTTT
many,TRBV5-6,TRBD1,TRBJ2-7,CASSLTGGPWDEQYF,TGTGCCAGCAGCTTAACAGGGGGCCCATGGGACGAGCAGTACTTC
many,TRBV7-2,TRBD2,TRBJ2-6,CASSSAGGSSGANVLTF,TGTGCCAGCAGCTCAGCGGGGGGTTCCTCTGGGGCCAACGTCCTGACTTTC
few,TRBV27,TRBD2,TRBJ2-2,CASSYYSGGAFVAGELFF,TGTGCCAGCAGTTACTATAGCGGGGGGGCTTTTGTAGCCGGGGAGCTGTTTTTT
many,TRBV10-2,-,TRBJ1-2,CASSEDGANYGYTF,TGCGCCAGCAGTGAGGATGGGGCCAACTATGGCTACACCTTC
many,TRBV5-1,TRBD1,TRBJ1-1,CASSLGQGWTEAFF,TGCGCCAGCAGCTTGGGACAGGGATGGACTGAAGCTTTCTTT
many,TRBV20-1,-,TRBJ2-1,CSAAGNLYNEQFF,TGCAGTGCGGCAGGAAACCTCTACAATGAGCAGTTCTTC
-,TRBV12-3/TRBV12-4,TRBD2,TRBJ2-3,CASRTGGRSGTQYF,TGTGCCAGCAGAACGGGGGGGCGGTCCGGTACGCAGTATTTT
-,TRBV11-2,TRBD1,TRBJ1-2,CASSPDRDYGYTF,TGTGCCAGCAGCCCGGACAGGGACTATGGCTACACCTTC
-,TRBV12-3/TRBV12-4,-,TRBJ2-1,CASSLSISYNEQFF,TGTGCCAGCAGTTTAAGCATCTCCTACAATGAGCAGTTCTTC
few,TRBV19,TRBD1,TRBJ1-5,CAIGGGLNQPQHF,TGTGCCATTGGAGGGGGCCTCAATCAGCCCCAGCATTTT
many,TRBV7-2,TRBD2,TRBJ2-5,CASSLARLAGGGQETQYF,TGTGCCAGCAGCTTAGCGCGACTAGCGGGGGGCGGGCAAGAGACCCAGTACTTC
many,TRBV5-6,-,TRBJ1-5,CASSLGDRTQPQHF,TGTGCCAGCAGCTTGGGCGACAGGACTCAGCCCCAGCATTTT
many,TRBV29-1,TRBD1,TRBJ1-2,CSVEETGEGYTF,TGCAGCGTTGAAGAAACAGGGGAAGGCTACACCTTC
many,TRBV4-3,-,TRBJ2-3,CASSQEGGGGDTQYF,TGCGCCAGCAGCCAAGAGGGAGGGGGGGGAGATACGCAGTATTTT
-,TRBV7-3,TRBD1,TRBJ2-1,CASSLDRGEYNEQFF,TGTGCCAGCAGCCTCGACAGGGGAGAATACAATGAGCAGTTCTTC
many,TRBV24-1,-,TRBJ2-3,CATSETGTTPADTQYF,TGTGCCACCAGTGAAACCGGGACCACCCCCGCGGATACGCAGTATTTT
many,TRBV7-9,-,TRBJ1-1,CASSLDYGLNTEAFF,TGTGCCAGCAGCTTAGATTACGGGCTGAACACTGAAGCTTTCTTT
many,TRBV12-3/TRBV12-4,TRBD2,TRBJ2-3,CASSRGGAGSDTQYF,TGTGCCAGCAGCCGCGGGGGGGCCGGGTCAGATACGCAGTATTTT
many,TRBV5-1,-,TRBJ2-1,CASSLRTWNNEQFF,TGCGCCAGCAGTTTAAGGACTTGGAACAATGAGCAGTTCTTC
many,TRBV18,TRBD1,TRBJ1-6,CASSPDRGRNSPLHF,TGTGCCAGCTCACCAGACAGGGGTCGGAATTCACCCCTCCACTTT
few,TRBV9,-,TRBJ1-2,CASSATPGQIYGYTF,TGTGCCAGCAGCGCTACCCCGGGACAAATATATGGCTACACCTTC
many,TRBV12-3/TRBV12-4,-,TRBJ1-2,CASSLQGLSYGYTF,TGTGCCAGCAGTTTACAGGGGCTGAGCTATGGCTACACCTTC
-,TRBV2,-,TRBJ2-7,CANPRLGRSNEQYF,TGTGCGAACCCCAGGCTCGGGAGATCTAATGAGCAGTACTTC
-,TRBV20-1,-,TRBJ1-4,CSARGRGQYGEKLFF,TGCAGTGCTAGAGGTCGAGGCCAATACGGGGAAAAACTGTTTTTT
many,TRBV25-1,-,TRBJ2-2,CASRRNGELFF,TGTGCCAGCAGGCGGAACGGGGAGCTGTTTTTT
many,TRBV11-2,-,TRBJ2-1,CASSLDFTLEQFF,TGTGCCAGCAGCTTAGATTTCACTCTTGAGCAGTTCTTC
many,TRBV12-3/TRBV12-4,TRBD1,TRBJ1-2,CASSRDSIRANYGYTF,TGTGCCAGCAGTAGGGACAGCATACGAGCTAACTATGGCTACACCTTC
many,TRBV7-2,TRBD2,TRBJ2-4,CASSQLAGGNIQYF,TGTGCCAGCAGCCAACTAGCGGGGGGAAACATTCAGTACTTC
many,TRBV28,-,TRBJ2-7,CASGGSYEQYF,TGTGCCAGCGGGGGCTCCTACGAGCAGTACTTC